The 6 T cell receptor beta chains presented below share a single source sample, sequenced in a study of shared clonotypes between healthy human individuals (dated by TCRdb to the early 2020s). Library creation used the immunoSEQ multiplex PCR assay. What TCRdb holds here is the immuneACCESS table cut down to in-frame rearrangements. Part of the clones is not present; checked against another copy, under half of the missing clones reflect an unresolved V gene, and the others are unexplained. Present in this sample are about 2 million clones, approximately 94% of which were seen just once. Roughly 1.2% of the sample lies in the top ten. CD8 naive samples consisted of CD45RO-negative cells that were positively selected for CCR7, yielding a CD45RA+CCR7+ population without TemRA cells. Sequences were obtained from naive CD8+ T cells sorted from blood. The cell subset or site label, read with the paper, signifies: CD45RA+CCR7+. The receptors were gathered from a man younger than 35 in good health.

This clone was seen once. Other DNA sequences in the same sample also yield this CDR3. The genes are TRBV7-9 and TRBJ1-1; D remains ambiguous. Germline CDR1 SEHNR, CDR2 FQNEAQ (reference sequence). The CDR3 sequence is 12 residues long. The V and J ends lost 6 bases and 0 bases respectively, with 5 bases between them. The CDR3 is CASSRMNTEAFF. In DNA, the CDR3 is TGTGCCAGCAGTCGTATGAACACTGAAGCTTTCTTT.

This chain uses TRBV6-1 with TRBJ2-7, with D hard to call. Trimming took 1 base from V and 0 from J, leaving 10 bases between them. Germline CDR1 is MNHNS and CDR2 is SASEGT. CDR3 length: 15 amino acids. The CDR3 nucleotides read TGTGCCAGCAGTGAAGTCATCGGACCCTCCTACGAGCAGTACTTC. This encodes CASSEVIGPSYEQYF.

CDR3 amino acids: CASSQDDMESGELFF. CDR3 nucleotides: TGCGCCAGCAGCCAAGATGATATGGAATCCGGGGAGCTGTTTTTT. The chain combines TRBV4-1 with TRBJ2-2, with D uncertain. Trimming took 0 bases from V and 6 from J, leaving 11 bases between them. Germline values: CDR1 MGHRA, CDR2 YSYEKL. The CDR3 contains 15 residues.

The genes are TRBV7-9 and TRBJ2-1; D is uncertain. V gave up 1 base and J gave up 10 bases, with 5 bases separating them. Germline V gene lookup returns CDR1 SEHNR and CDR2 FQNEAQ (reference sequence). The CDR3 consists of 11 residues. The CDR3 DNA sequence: TGTGCCAGCAGCTTAGTTAGGGAGCAGTTCTTC. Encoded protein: CASSLVREQFF.

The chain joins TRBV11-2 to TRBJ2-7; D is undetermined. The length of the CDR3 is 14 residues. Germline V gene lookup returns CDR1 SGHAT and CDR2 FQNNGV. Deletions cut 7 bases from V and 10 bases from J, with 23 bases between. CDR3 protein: CASTSASLMHGQYF. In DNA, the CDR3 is TGTGCCAGCACGTCTGCCAGTCTCATGCATGGTCAGTACTTC.

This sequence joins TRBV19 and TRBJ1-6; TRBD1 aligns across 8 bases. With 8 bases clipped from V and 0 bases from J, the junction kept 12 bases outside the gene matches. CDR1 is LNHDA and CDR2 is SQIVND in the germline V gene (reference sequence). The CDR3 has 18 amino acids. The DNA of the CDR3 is TGTGCCAGTCACTCGGGACAGGCCCTAAGCTCCTATAATTCACCCCTCCACTTT. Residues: CASHSGQALSSYNSPLHF.